This TCR beta chain was observed in a study of shared clonotypes between healthy human individuals. Across the whole study: Each donor's CD4 naive and CD4 memory cells filled three plates apiece, CD8 naive two, and CD8 memory one.

Deep level was the assay's run setting. Genomic DNA of each subset was evenly split across several immunoSEQ plates. Sorted-subset replicate PCRs used about 200 ng DNA, approximately 33,000 T cell genomes. Repertoires were generated with immunoSEQ multiplex PCR, while TCRdb's copy carries only in-frame clones and drops some. The sample contains more than 2,000,000 clones, more than 80% of which appear only once. Sequencing used naive CD4+ T cells sorted from blood. Subset in this sample: CD45RA+ positively selected. This clonotype was sampled from a man between 18 and 35 years old in good health.

In nucleotides, the CDR3 is TGCGCCAGCAGCCAAGAAGCGGGAGGCGGGGAGGAGCAGTTCTTC. Protein sequence: CASSQEAGGGEEQFF. This chain uses TRBV4-3 with TRBJ2-1; 9 bases are a match to TRBD2. From germline, CDR1 is LGHNA and CDR2 YSLEER. The CDR3 is 15 residues long. V lost 0 bases to trimming and J lost 10 bases; unmatched junction nucleotides: 7.